Given below is one TCR beta chain in context. The data were obtained in a study of identical twins. It was template switching that added a universal primer site, and there were unique molecular identifiers on the cDNA. One entry per CDR3 protein, called by TCRdb with MiXCR from the 5' RACE reads. Among around 250,000 distinct CDR3 sequences listed, approximately 11% were seen once. Healthy Caucasians were all of the donors. The CDR3 spans 14 residues. Trimming stripped 2 bases from V and 4 bases from J, with 10 bases between. Per the germline V gene, CDR1 is SGHDT and CDR2 is YYEEEE. The same sample was also studied in work on yellow fever vaccine responses in identical twins. That paper notes: Reportedly, twins showed a vaccine T cell response that looked partly convergent and partly personalized.

The clonotype originates from a woman aged 18-35 years in good health. Sequencing was done on a sample of memory (CD45RO+) T cells sorted from blood. The V gene is TRBV5-6, the J gene TRBJ1-5; weak D call: TRBD1 (5 bases). CDR3 bases: TGTGCCAGCAGCTTTGGGACGACAAATCAGCCCCAGCATTTT. Amino acid sequence: CASSFGTTNQPQHF.